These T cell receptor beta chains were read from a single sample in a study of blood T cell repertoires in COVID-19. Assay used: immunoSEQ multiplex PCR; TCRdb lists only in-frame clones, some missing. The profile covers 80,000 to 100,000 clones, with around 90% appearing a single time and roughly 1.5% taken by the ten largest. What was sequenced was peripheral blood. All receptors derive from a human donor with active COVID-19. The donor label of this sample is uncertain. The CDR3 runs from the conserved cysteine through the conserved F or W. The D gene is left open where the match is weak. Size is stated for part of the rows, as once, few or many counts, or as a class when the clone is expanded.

CASSSFYEQYF,TGTGCCAGCAGTTCCTTCTACGAGCAGTACTTC,TRBJ2-7,TRBV27,NA,NA,11
CASSVTPGGGTDTQYF,TGTGCCAGCAGCGTAACTCCAGGGGGAGGTACAGATACGCAGTATTTT,TRBJ2-3,TRBV9,NA,NA,16
CASSLGTGQTMYF,TGCGCCAGCAGCTTGGGGACGGGACAGACCATGTACTTC,TRBJ2-7,TRBV5-1,NA,TRBD1,13
CASSQSPYEQYF,TGCGCCAGCAGCCAGTCTCCTTACGAGCAGTACTTC,TRBJ2-7,TRBV4-1,NA,NA,12
CAISDGQARSGNTIYF,TGTGCCATCAGTGACGGCCAGGCCCGCTCTGGAAACACCATATATTTT,TRBJ1-3,TRBV10-3,NA,NA,16
CASSLVAGIKNTEAFF,TGTGCCAGCAGCCTAGTGGCAGGGATAAAGAACACTGAAGCTTTCTTT,TRBJ1-1,TRBV7-9,once,NA,16
CASSQDPYTYEQYF,TGTGCCAGCAGCCAAGACCCATACACCTACGAGCAGTACTTC,TRBJ2-7,TRBV14,NA,NA,14
CASRDPQGLNYGYTF,TGTGCCAGTAGAGACCCGCAGGGATTAAACTATGGCTACACCTTC,TRBJ1-2,TRBV19,NA,NA,15
CASSDLKTGSNQPQHF,TGTGCCAGCAGTGACCTCAAAACAGGGAGCAATCAGCCCCAGCATTTT,TRBJ1-5,TRBV25-1,NA,NA,16
CSVAPGLAGGRGELFF,TGCAGCGTTGCCCCGGGACTAGCGGGGGGTAGGGGGGAGCTGTTTTTT,TRBJ2-2,TRBV29-1,NA,TRBD2,16
CSAQPGTGGEAFF,TGCAGCGCCCAGCCGGGGACAGGGGGCGAAGCTTTCTTT,TRBJ1-1,TRBV29-1,NA,TRBD1,13
CASSRGQRMPETQYF,TGTGCCAGCAGCCGAGGTCAGCGGATGCCCGAGACCCAGTACTTC,TRBJ2-5,TRBV27,NA,NA,15
CASSPLNRNEQFF,TGTGCCAGCAGCCCACTTAACAGAAATGAGCAGTTCTTC,TRBJ2-1,TRBV13,NA,NA,13
CASSEDYRYEQYF,TGTGCCAGCAGTGAGGACTATAGGTACGAGCAGTACTTC,TRBJ2-7,TRBV6-2/TRBV6-3,NA,NA,13
CASSFGASGGGEQYF,TGCGCCAGCAGCTTTGGCGCTAGCGGGGGGGGCGAGCAGTACTTC,TRBJ2-7,TRBV5-1,NA,TRBD2,15
CASSFGQGSYNEQFF,TGTGCCAGCAGCTTCGGACAGGGATCCTACAATGAGCAGTTCTTC,TRBJ2-1,TRBV7-3,NA,TRBD1,15
CATSLAGLGETQYF,TGTGCCACCAGCTTAGCGGGGCTCGGGGAGACCCAGTACTTC,TRBJ2-5,TRBV24-1,NA,TRBD2,14
CASSPGGGTDTQYF,TGTGCCAGCAGCCCAGGGGGTGGCACAGATACGCAGTATTTT,TRBJ2-3,TRBV7-2,NA,TRBD1,14
CASSLVTTGDEQYF,TGTGCCAGCAGCTTAGTTACGACAGGTGACGAGCAGTACTTC,TRBJ2-7,TRBV7-8,NA,NA,14
CASSSSTGKQFF,TGTGCCAGCAGCTCCTCGACAGGGAAGCAGTTCTTC,TRBJ2-1,TRBV4-2,NA,TRBD1,12
CASSFRGYSYEQYF,TGTGCCAGCAGCTTTCGGGGATACTCCTACGAGCAGTACTTC,TRBJ2-7,TRBV7-2,NA,NA,14
CASSYSWSSYEQYF,TGTGCCAGCAGTTACTCGTGGAGCTCCTACGAGCAGTACTTC,TRBJ2-7,TRBV6-2/TRBV6-3,NA,NA,14
CASSLRRDYSPLHF,TGTGCCAGCAGCTTACGGCGGGACTACTCACCCCTCCACTTT,TRBJ1-6,TRBV7-2,NA,NA,14
CASSQGKGVSYNEQFF,TGCGCCAGCAGCCAAGGAAAGGGGGTTTCCTACAATGAGCAGTTCTTC,TRBJ2-1,TRBV4-3,NA,NA,16
CASSIQGDYGYTF,TGTGCCAGCAGTATACAGGGAGACTATGGCTACACCTTC,TRBJ1-2,TRBV2,NA,NA,13
CASSPRGTNTDTQYF,TGTGCCAGCAGCCCCCGCGGGACCAACACAGATACGCAGTATTTT,TRBJ2-3,TRBV11-2,NA,NA,15
CASSDSGGAYGYTF,TGCGCCAGCAGTGATTCGGGCGGGGCATATGGCTACACCTTC,TRBJ1-2,TRBV10-2,NA,NA,14
CASSLMSGRVGDEQFF,TGTGCCAGCAGCTTAATGTCTGGCAGGGTTGGCGATGAGCAGTTCTTC,TRBJ2-1,TRBV7-3,NA,NA,16
CASDLAGGNEQFF,TGTGCCAGCGATCTGGCGGGGGGGAATGAGCAGTTCTTC,TRBJ2-1,TRBV14,NA,TRBD2,13
CASSFVANTQYF,TGTGCCAGCAGTTTTGTAGCAAATACGCAGTATTTT,TRBJ2-3,TRBV12-3/TRBV12-4,NA,NA,12
CASSGVGEVAFF,TGTGCCAGCAGTGGAGTGGGGGAGGTAGCTTTCTTT,TRBJ1-1,TRBV28,NA,NA,12
CASRLEGGNQPQHF,TGCGCCAGCAGACTAGAGGGTGGCAATCAGCCCCAGCATTTT,TRBJ1-5,TRBV10-2,NA,NA,14
CASSQVNRQTKDYGYTF,TGCGCCAGCAGCCAAGTCAACAGGCAAACTAAGGACTATGGCTACACCTTC,TRBJ1-2,TRBV4-1,NA,NA,17
CASSLRQAQETQYF,TGTGCCAGCTCCTTGCGCCAGGCCCAAGAGACCCAGTACTTC,TRBJ2-5,TRBV18,NA,NA,14
CASSLDRNTEAFF,TGCGCCAGCAGCCTTGACAGAAACACTGAAGCTTTCTTT,TRBJ1-1,TRBV4-3,NA,NA,13
CASSPPGLDSNEQFF,TGTGCCAGCTCACCGCCGGGACTAGATAGCAATGAGCAGTTCTTC,TRBJ2-1,TRBV18,NA,TRBD2,15
CASTPTAQEMFGNTIYF,TGTGCCAGTACTCCAACCGCACAGGAAATGTTTGGAAACACCATATATTTT,TRBJ1-3,TRBV19,NA,NA,17
CASSQDPGQPQHF,TGTGCCAGCAGCCAAGACCCGGGTCAGCCCCAGCATTTT,TRBJ1-5,TRBV3-1/TRBV3-2,few,NA,13
CASSQDRGVRGYTF,TGCGCCAGCAGCCAAGACAGGGGTGTGCGGGGCTACACCTTC,TRBJ1-2,TRBV4-1,NA,NA,14
CASSLEGQGLTGELFF,TGTGCCAGCAGCTTAGAGGGACAGGGACTAACCGGGGAGCTGTTTTTT,TRBJ2-2,TRBV7-3,NA,TRBD1,16
CASSLPAGLAGAFTDTQYF,TGCGCCAGCAGCTTGCCCGCTGGACTAGCGGGGGCCTTCACAGATACGCAGTATTTT,TRBJ2-3,TRBV5-1,NA,TRBD2,19
CASNLLLGQGAGNTF,TGTGCCAGCAACCTGTTACTAGGACAGGGGGCGGGAAACACCTTC,TRBJ1-2,TRBV7-9,NA,TRBD1,15
CASSFGQGYGYTF,TGCGCCAGCAGCTTTGGCCAGGGCTATGGCTACACCTTC,TRBJ1-2,TRBV5-1,once,NA,13
CASSGWDRGFVHIQYF,TGTGCCAGCAGTGGGTGGGACAGGGGGTTCGTACACATTCAGTACTTC,TRBJ2-4,TRBV2,NA,TRBD1,16
CATSRGTSGGTDTQYF,TGTGCCACCAGCAGGGGGACTAGCGGGGGCACAGATACGCAGTATTTT,TRBJ2-3,TRBV15,NA,TRBD2,16
CASSFEFPGELFF,TGTGCCAGCAGTTTTGAGTTCCCCGGGGAGCTGTTTTTT,TRBJ2-2,TRBV6-5,NA,NA,13
CASSYEGTLGPLGNTEAFF,TGTGCCAGCAGTTACGAAGGTACGTTGGGGCCCTTGGGCAACACTGAAGCTTTCTTT,TRBJ1-1,TRBV6-2/TRBV6-3,NA,NA,19
CASSALTGTNTDTQYF,TGTGCCAGCAGCGCATTGACAGGGACCAACACAGATACGCAGTATTTT,TRBJ2-3,TRBV9,NA,TRBD1,16
CASSLALGGLTYEQYF,TGTGCCAGCAGCTTAGCGCTGGGGGGGCTGACGTACGAGCAGTACTTC,TRBJ2-7,TRBV7-2,NA,NA,16
CATSRSLTGELFF,TGTGCCACCAGTCGCAGTCTGACCGGGGAGCTGTTTTTT,TRBJ2-2,TRBV24-1,once,NA,13
CASGEGPSNYGYTF,TGTGCCAGCGGGGAGGGACCTTCTAACTATGGCTACACCTTC,TRBJ1-2,TRBV19,NA,NA,14
CASSLGHVNTEAFF,TGTGCCAGCAGCTTAGGACATGTGAACACTGAAGCTTTCTTT,TRBJ1-1,TRBV7-2,NA,NA,14
CASSVKTGGGGYTF,TGTGCCAGCAGCGTTAAGACGGGAGGAGGGGGCTACACCTTC,TRBJ1-2,TRBV9,NA,NA,14